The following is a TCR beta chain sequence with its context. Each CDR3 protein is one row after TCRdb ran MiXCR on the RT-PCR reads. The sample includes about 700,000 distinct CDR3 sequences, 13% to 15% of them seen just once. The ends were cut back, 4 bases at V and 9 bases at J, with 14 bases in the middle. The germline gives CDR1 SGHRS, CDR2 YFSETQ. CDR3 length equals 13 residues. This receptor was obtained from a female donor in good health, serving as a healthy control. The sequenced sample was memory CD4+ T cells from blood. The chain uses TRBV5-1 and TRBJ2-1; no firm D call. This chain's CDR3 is CASSLEDMGEQFF. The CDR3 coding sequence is TGCGCCAGCAGCCTCGAAGACATGGGTGAGCAGTTCTTC.